This T cell receptor beta chain was documented in a study of shared clonotypes between healthy human individuals. Study results and caveats: When compared with the clonotypes that were shared by all four sorted-subset donors, the non-shared clonotypes turned out to have lower generation probabilities. Represented diversity (both genetic and exposure-history) was limited by the small number of donors.

Germline V gene data show CDR1 as SNHLY and CDR2 as FYNNEI. This CDR3 is 12 amino acids long. The V and J ends lost 4 bases and 0 bases respectively, with 3 bases between them. TCRdb keeps only in-frame clones here, not all; method: immunoSEQ multiplex PCR. Here the sample spans about 2 million clones, roughly 94% being singletons. In this sample, this clone turned up once. The antigen is undetermined. At the DNA level, this CDR3 is encoded by other sequences in the same sample as well. The chain links TRBV2 to TRBJ1-1; unclear D gene. Sequences were obtained from naive CD4+ T cells sorted from blood. Subset denoted: CD45RA+ positively selected. The source of this sequence is a man in his late teens or twenties in good health. The CDR3 nucleotides read TGTGCCAGCAGTGTAATGAACACTGAAGCTTTCTTT. It codes for CASSVMNTEAFF.